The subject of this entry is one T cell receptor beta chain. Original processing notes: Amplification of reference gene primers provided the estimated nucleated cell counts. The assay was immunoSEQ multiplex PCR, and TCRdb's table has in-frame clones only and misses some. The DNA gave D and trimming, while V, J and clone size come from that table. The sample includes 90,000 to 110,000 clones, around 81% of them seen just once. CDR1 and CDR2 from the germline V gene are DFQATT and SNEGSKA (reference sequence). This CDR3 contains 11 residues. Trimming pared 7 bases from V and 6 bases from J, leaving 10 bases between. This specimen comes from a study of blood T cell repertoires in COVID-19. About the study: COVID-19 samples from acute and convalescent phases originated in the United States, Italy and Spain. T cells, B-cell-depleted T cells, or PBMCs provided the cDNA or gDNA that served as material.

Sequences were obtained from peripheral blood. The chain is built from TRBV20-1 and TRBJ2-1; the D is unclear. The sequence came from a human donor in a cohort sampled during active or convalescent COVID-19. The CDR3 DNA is TGCAGTGGCGGATTCACCAATGAGCAGTTCTTC. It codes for CSGGFTNEQFF.